This T cell receptor (beta chain) was sequenced during a study of T cells in Graves' hyperthyroidism and ophthalmopathy. Study-level information: At initial diagnosis, before any treatment had begun, peripheral blood was obtained.

RNA transcripts were the template for amplifying TCR beta CDR3 regions. The HTBI primer set was used in a first-round RT-PCR of the TCR CDR3. Each CDR3 protein gets one entry after TCRdb re-called the multiplex PCR reads with MiXCR. Counted here are 300,000 to 450,000 distinct CDR3 sequences, 15% to 19% occurring once; the ten biggest clones make up approximately 30%. The V and J ends lost 10 bases and 2 bases respectively, with 15 bases between them. CDR1 and CDR2 from the germline V gene are LNHDA and SQIVND (reference sequence). The CDR3 extends over 15 amino acids. As regards this clonotype: Its antigen is unidentified.

Study-level findings and limits: The model's output predicted ophthalmopathy at a median of approximately 6.5 months prior to onset. Ophthalmopathy was distinguished from stable hyperthyroidism by 13 V-J signatures.

V usage is TRBV19 and J usage is TRBJ2-6; D gene uncertain. The material sequenced was blood. This TCR came from a woman aged 18-35 years with Graves' hyperthyroidism that later progressed to Graves' ophthalmopathy. Here the CDR3 DNA reads TGTGCCACTACGACTTCTTGGGCTGGGGCCAACGTCCTGACTTTC. This gives the protein CATTTSWAGANVLTF.